Shown below are 14 T cell receptor beta chains from a single sample sequenced in a study of CD8+CD57+ T cells in acquired aplastic anemia. Genomic DNA provided the template from which TCR beta VDJ and CDR3 profiles were obtained. TCRdb used MiXCR to reprocess the reads, holding one entry per CDR3 protein. The table has over 200,000 distinct CDR3 sequences, roughly 55% seen once. The source material was sorted CD4+, CD8+, or CD8+CD57+ T cells (not recorded which) from PBMCs. The receptors were gathered from a human donor in good health.

This clonotype was observed many times. This chain joins TRBV20-1 and TRBJ2-3; the match to TRBD2 covers 9 bases. V trimming: 0 bases; J trimming: 5 bases; junction bases outside the gene matches: 15. This CDR3 contains 18 residues. Germline V CDR1 and CDR2: DFQATT, SNEGSKA (reference sequence). DNA for the CDR3: TGCAGTGCTAGAGATGGAAGGGAGGCGGGAGGGCCGGGAGATACGCAGTATTTT. It is translated as CSARDGREAGGPGDTQYF.

Concerning this clonotype: Likely a read error: the CDR3 ends without its conserved phenylalanine or tryptophan. V and J are TRBV13 and TRBJ2-5; 12 nucleotides agree with TRBD1. The CDR3 is 15 residues long. J lost 5 bases, V lost 3 bases, and 4 bases had no gene match. Germline assignment: CDR1 PRHDT and CDR2 FYEKMQ (reference sequence). For the CDR3, the DNA is TGTGCCAGCAGCTTGGGGACAGGGGGCTCGGAGACCCAGTACTAC. This encodes CASSLGTGGSETQYY.

V is TRBV3-1 and J is TRBJ2-1; TRBD2 agrees at 10 bases. CDR1 and CDR2 from the germline V gene are LGHDT and YNNKEL (reference sequence). Trimming at V came to 0 bases and at J to 8 bases, leaving 7 bases not matched to a gene. The CDR3 totals 16 residues. The CDR3 sequence: CASSQDGLAAGDEQFF. The DNA of the CDR3 is TGTGCCAGCAGCCAAGACGGACTAGCGGCAGGGGATGAGCAGTTCTTC.

This clonotype was observed a single time. The genes are TRBV20-1 and TRBJ2-3, with TRBD2 as a possible D gene (6 bases). Trimming shortened V by 1 base and J by 4 bases, and 15 bases separated the two germline ends. Germline V gene sequence: CDR1 DFQATT, CDR2 SNEGSKA (reference sequence). The CDR3 is 15 residues long. CDR3 nucleotide sequence: TGCAGTGCTAGAGTTCCACGGGAGTCCCCAGATACGCAGTATTTT. Its translation is CSARVPRESPDTQYF.

The genes are TRBV20-1 and TRBJ2-7, with 7 bases lining up with TRBD1. V dropped 1 base and J dropped 0; count of bases not matched to a gene: 15. The CDR3 is 18 amino acids. Germline CDR1 and CDR2: DFQATT and SNEGSKA (reference sequence). The CDR3 protein is CSARGHFRTGPFSYEQYF. As DNA, the CDR3 is TGCAGTGCTAGAGGGCACTTTAGGACAGGCCCGTTCTCCTACGAGCAGTACTTC.

A remark on this clonotype: One end of the junction varies from germline; a read error may be responsible. This chain connects TRBV6-2 or TRBV6-3 to TRBJ1-1; D not resolved. The CDR3 contains 13 residues. Germline CDR1 reads MNHEY; CDR2 reads SVGEGT. In nucleotides, the CDR3 is TGTGCCAGTATAAGCACGGAGAACACTGAAGCTCTCTTT. It specifies CASISTENTEALF.

In this sample, this clonotype turned up once. The chain joins TRBV2 to TRBJ1-2; no firm D call. V lost 9 bases and J lost 5, with 16 bases in between. The V gene's germline CDR1 is SNHLY and CDR2 FYNNEI. This CDR3 spans 13 amino acids. This CDR3 is CASRIGNFYGYTF. For the CDR3, the DNA is TGTGCCAGTCGCATTGGCAATTTTTATGGCTACACCTTC. The full variable domain, rest sourced from reference TRBV2 and TRBJ1-2, is EPEVTQTPSHQVTQMGQEVILRCVPISNHLYFYWYRQILGQKVEFLVSFYNNEISEKSEIFDDQFSVERPDGSNFTLKIRSTKLEDSAMYFCASRIGNFYGYTFGSGTRLTVV.

The chain joins TRBV5-1 to TRBJ1-2; D not certain. V gave up 0 bases and J gave up 7 bases, with 10 bases separating them. Germline CDR1 is SGHRS and CDR2 is YFSETQ. CDR3 size: 13 residues. DNA for the CDR3: TGCGCCAGCAGCTTGGATGGGTTAACTGGCTACACCTTC. Translated: CASSLDGLTGYTF.

Turning to this clonotype: The junction does not match germline at one end; this may be a read error. The chain recombines TRBV5-4 with TRBJ1-2; weak D call: TRBD1 (5 bases). CDR3 size: 14 residues. Germline V CDR1 and CDR2: SGHNT, YYREEE (reference sequence). The CDR3 DNA is TGCGCCAGCATCCTATGGGGCAGAGGATATGGCTACACCTTC. It encodes CASILWGRGYGYTF.

The chain couples TRBV5-4 to TRBJ2-7, with D perhaps TRBD1 or TRBD2 (5 bases each). The V end was cut by 2 bases, the J end by 3 bases, with 15 bases between. Looked up from germline, CDR1 is SGHNT and CDR2 is YYREEE (reference sequence). This CDR3 spans 15 amino acids. The CDR3 nucleotides are TGTGCCAGCAGCTTCGGGACGGCGGCGGGCTACGAGCAGTACTTC. Translating it yields CASSFGTAAGYEQYF.

With regard to this clonotype: One junction end disagrees with the germline gene, perhaps due to a read error. This rearrangement joins TRBV24-1 to TRBJ2-3; TRBD2 agrees at 10 bases. The CDR3 sequence is 16 residues long. Germline CDR1 and CDR2: KGHDR and SFDVKD. CDR3 nucleotides: TGTGCCATCAGTGACTCTAGCGGGAGATCAACAGATACGCAGTATTTT. The encoded protein is CAISDSSGRSTDTQYF.

As to this clonotype: A much larger clone is a single base away; this may be a read error. This chain connects TRBV12-5 to TRBJ2-3; D is unclear. The length of the CDR3 is 14 residues. Germline V lookup: CDR1 LGHNT, CDR2 FRNRAP. CDR3 sequence: CAGGLDRGADTQYF. In DNA, the CDR3 is TGTGCTGGTGGTTTGGATAGAGGTGCAGATACGCAGTATTTT. Full variable domain (missing parts from reference TRBV12-5 and TRBJ2-3): DARVTQTPRHKVTEMGQEVTMRCQPILGHNTVFWYRQTMMQGLELLAYFRNRAPLDDSGMPKDRFSAEMPDATLATLKIQPSEPRDSAVYFCAGGLDRGADTQYFGPGTRLTVL.

There are many counts of this clonotype. J is TRBJ2-1 and V is TRBV9; 7 bases are shared with TRBD2. The length of the CDR3 is 15 residues. Germline V gene data show CDR1 as SGDLS and CDR2 as YYNGEE. With 0 bases clipped from V and 2 bases from J, the junction kept 2 bases outside the gene matches. The CDR3: CASSVELAPYNEQFF. The CDR3 bases are TGTGCCAGCAGCGTAGAACTAGCGCCCTACAATGAGCAGTTCTTC. The full variable domain, in which reference TRBV9 and TRBJ2-1 provide the parts outside the CDR3, is DSGVTQTPKHLITATGQRVTLRCSPRSGDLSVYWYQQSLDQGLQFLIQYYNGEERAKGNILERFSAQQFPDLHSELNLSSLELGDSALYFCASSVELAPYNEQFFGPGTRLTVL.

The chain is built from TRBV24-1 and TRBJ2-2; no clear D. The CDR3 spans 14 residues. The V and J ends lost 4 bases and 5 bases respectively, with 10 bases between them. Germline V gene data show CDR1 as KGHDR and CDR2 as SFDVKD. CDR3 amino acids: CATSDPAGTGELFF. Written as DNA, the CDR3 is TGTGCCACCAGTGACCCAGCTGGAACCGGGGAGCTGTTTTTT.